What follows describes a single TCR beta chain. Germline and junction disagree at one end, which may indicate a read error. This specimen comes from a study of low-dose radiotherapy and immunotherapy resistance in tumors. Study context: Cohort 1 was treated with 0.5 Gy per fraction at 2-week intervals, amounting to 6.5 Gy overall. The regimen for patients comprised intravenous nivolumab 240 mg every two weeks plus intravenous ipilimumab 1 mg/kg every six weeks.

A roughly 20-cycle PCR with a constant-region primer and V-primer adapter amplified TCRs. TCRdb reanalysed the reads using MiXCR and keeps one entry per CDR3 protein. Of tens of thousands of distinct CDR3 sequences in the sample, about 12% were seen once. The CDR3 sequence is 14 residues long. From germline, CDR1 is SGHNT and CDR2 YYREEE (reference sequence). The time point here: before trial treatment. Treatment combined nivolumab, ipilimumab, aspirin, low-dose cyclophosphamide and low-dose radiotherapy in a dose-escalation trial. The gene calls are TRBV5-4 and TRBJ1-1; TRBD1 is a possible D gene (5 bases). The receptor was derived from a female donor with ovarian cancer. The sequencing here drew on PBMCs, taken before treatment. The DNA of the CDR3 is TGTGCCAACCTCGGTCCGGGGCCGGGGGATGTTGTTTTTTTT. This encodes CANLGPGPGDVVFF.